The clone carrying this TCR beta chain was counted between two and nine times. Its antigen is not known. The data are from a study of molecular identifiers for immune sequencing clone quantification. Broader study findings: Highly expanded clone sizes could end up underestimated if a barcode were shared by identical TCR molecules. Clones with over 20 RNA copies captured over 99% of effector molecules but under 1% of naive ones.

Germline lookup yields CDR1 MNHNS and CDR2 SASEGT. V lost 4 bases to trimming and J lost 3 bases, with 14 bases between them. The CDR3 has 15 residues. MiXCR, run by TCRdb on the PCR reads, gives a single entry per CDR3 protein. Found here are more than 550,000 distinct CDR3 sequences, roughly 27% of them singletons; the top ten hold roughly 0.83%. Sequenced sample: naive CD8+ T cells from blood, with Jurkat cell RNA spiked in. Subset denoted: FACS-sorted CD8+CD4-CCR7+CD45RA+ naive T cells. The chain carries TRBV6-1 and TRBJ2-3; a possible D gene is TRBD1 (6 bases). This clonotype was obtained from a human donor in good health. Some libraries in this study had Jurkat cell RNA spiked in. As DNA, the CDR3 is TGTGCCAGCAGTGGGCGTTGGGGGCTAACAGATACGCAGTATTTT. It specifies CASSGRWGLTDTQYF.